These 17 T cell receptor beta chains were sequenced from one sample in a study of shared clonotypes between healthy human individuals. Sequencing was performed with immunoSEQ multiplex PCR; in TCRdb, only in-frame clones are kept and a portion is missing. The sample holds about 1,900,000 clones; about 95% are singletons and the top ten take around 1.2%. CD45RO-negative cells were positively selected for CCR7, leaving out terminally differentiated effector memory CD45RA+ cells. What was sequenced was naive CD8+ T cells sorted from blood. The receptors here all came from a man younger than 35 in good health.

V is TRBV5-5 and J is TRBJ1-6; D gene uncertain. CDR1 is SGHKS and CDR2 is YYEKEE in the germline V gene (reference sequence). Trimming pared 0 bases from V and 4 bases from J, leaving 11 bases between. The CDR3 loop spans 16 amino acids. Here the CDR3 reads CASSLDTGVYNSPLHF. CDR3 nucleotides: TGTGCCAGCAGCTTGGATACCGGGGTTTATAATTCACCCCTCCACTTT.

This clone was found once. The chain employs TRBV5-6 and TRBJ2-1; unclear D gene. Germline lookup yields CDR1 SGHDT and CDR2 YYEEEE. The length of the CDR3 is 12 residues. Trimming cost V 0 bases and J 10 bases, with 8 bases left between them. This chain's CDR3 is CASSLVATEQFF. CDR3 DNA sequence: TGTGCCAGCAGCTTGGTGGCTACCGAGCAGTTCTTC.

In nucleotides, the CDR3 is TGTGCCAGCGACGAGGGGGGGTCGGTCACAGATACGCAGTATTTT. Protein product: CASDEGGSVTDTQYF. The rearrangement links TRBV7-9 to TRBJ2-3; a possible D gene is TRBD2 (7 bases). CDR1 and CDR2 (germline): SEHNR, FQNEAQ (reference sequence). V lost 8 bases to trimming and J lost 2 bases, with 17 bases between them. The CDR3 contains 15 residues.

V gene TRBV11-3 combines with J gene TRBJ2-3, with D unclear. The CDR3 totals 14 residues. Germline CDR1 SGHNT, CDR2 YENEEA. V dropped 5 bases and J dropped 2 bases, with 11 bases sitting between them. CDR3 in DNA: TGTGCCAGCAGCCCCGCCACTATCACAGATACGCAGTATTTT. Amino acids: CASSPATITDTQYF. The whole variable domain, remainder taken from reference TRBV11-3 and TRBJ2-3, is EAGVVQSPRYKIIEKKQPVAFWCNPISGHNTLYWYLQNLGQGPELLIRYENEEAVDDSQLPKDRFSAERLKGVDSTLKIQPAELGDSAVYLCASSPATITDTQYFGPGTRLTVL.

A remark on this clone: Within the sample, other DNA sequences also encode this same CDR3. The V gene is TRBV28, the J gene TRBJ1-5; 8 bases agree with TRBD1. After removal of 3 bases from V and 5 bases from J, the junction contained 3 bases not matched to a gene. The CDR3 loop spans 14 amino acids. Germline V gene data show CDR1 as MDHEN and CDR2 as SYDVKM. The CDR3 region is CASSFRQGHQPQHF. CDR3 nucleotide sequence: TGTGCCAGCAGTTTTAGACAGGGGCATCAGCCCCAGCATTTT.

The V and J genes are TRBV28 and TRBJ2-6; no reliable D call. Germline V gene lookup returns CDR1 MDHEN and CDR2 SYDVKM. The ends were cut back, 2 bases at V and 4 bases at J, with 9 bases in the middle. This CDR3 is 15 amino acids long. CDR3 DNA sequence: TGTGCCAGCAGTTTAGTTTTGGTCGGGGCCAACGTCCTGACTTTC. Its translation is CASSLVLVGANVLTF.

In this sample, this clone turned up once. The gene calls are TRBV9 and TRBJ2-5, with 9 bases that match TRBD2. From germline, CDR1 is SGDLS and CDR2 YYNGEE. There are 14 residues in the CDR3. The V gene end was trimmed by 10 bases and the J gene end by 4 bases; junction bases not matched to a gene: 11. The CDR3 nucleotides are TGTGCCTCTTCGGGAGCGGGGGGCCGAGAGACCCAGTACTTC. Translated: CASSGAGGRETQYF.

The sample holds one count of this clone. The V gene is TRBV7-9, the J gene TRBJ2-2; TRBD1 or TRBD2 may be the D gene (6 bases each). V was pared by 3 bases and J by 6 bases, with 20 bases between. CDR3 length: 17 residues. Germline CDR1 reads SEHNR; CDR2 reads FQNEAQ (reference sequence). The CDR3 bases are TGTGCCAGCAGCTTTCAATACGGAGGGACAAAACCCGGGGAGCTGTTTTTT. Its protein product is CASSFQYGGTKPGELFF.

V and J are TRBV7-6 and TRBJ1-5, with 7 positions matching TRBD1. Germline V lookup: CDR1 SGHVS, CDR2 FNYEAQ. The V segment lost 1 base and the J segment 7 bases; nucleotides outside the gene matches: 7. The CDR3 loop spans 15 amino acids. The CDR3 sequence: CASSLGQGGLQPQHF. The CDR3 nucleotides read TGTGCCAGCAGCTTAGGACAGGGCGGACTCCAGCCCCAGCATTTT.

The chain carries TRBV13 and TRBJ2-1, with D hard to call. Germline-derived CDR1 and CDR2 are PRHDT and FYEKMQ (reference sequence). The CDR3 totals 15 residues. The V and J ends lost 2 bases and 2 bases respectively, with 10 bases between them. CDR3 coding DNA: TGTGCCAGCAGCTTATACGAGCTTCCCTACAATGAGCAGTTCTTC. Translating gives CASSLYELPYNEQFF.

This clone was seen once. This rearrangement joins TRBV9 to TRBJ1-2, with TRBD1 as a possible D gene (6 bases). Trimming took off 4 bases at V and 1 base at J, with 14 bases between the two ends. Germline CDR1 SGDLS, CDR2 YYNGEE. The CDR3 consists of 15 residues. The CDR3 bases are TGTGCCAGCAGCCCCCCCGCAGGGGTTAACTATGGCTACACCTTC. Protein product: CASSPPAGVNYGYTF.

The chain employs TRBV11-2 and TRBJ2-3; 7 bases agree with TRBD2. CDR1 is SGHAT and CDR2 is FQNNGV in the germline V gene. V shed 4 bases, J shed 0 bases, and the junction held 1 base outside the gene matches. This CDR3 region has 14 residues. The CDR3 reads CASSSGRSTDTQYF. Written as DNA, the CDR3 is TGTGCCAGCAGCTCCGGGAGGAGCACAGATACGCAGTATTTT.

The V and J genes are TRBV9 and TRBJ2-7; D remains unclear. The CDR3 runs to 15 residues. V lost 0 bases, J lost 5 bases, and 15 bases lay in between. Germline lookup yields CDR1 SGDLS and CDR2 YYNGEE. The CDR3 DNA reads as TGTGCCAGCAGCGTAGGAGTAGCCCCCATGGACGAGCAGTACTTC. Residues: CASSVGVAPMDEQYF.

The chain is built from TRBV6-1 and TRBJ2-7, with TRBD2 matching over 11 bases. Germline V CDR1 and CDR2: MNHNS, SASEGT. V lost 5 bases and J lost 2; bases outside the gene matches: 5. CDR3 size: 15 residues. The DNA of the CDR3 is TGTGCCAGCAGTCCACGACTAGCGGGGACCTACGAGCAGTACTTC. This codes for CASSPRLAGTYEQYF.

The V gene is TRBV4-2, the J gene TRBJ2-7; no clear D. Germline V CDR1 and CDR2: LGHNA, YNFKEQ. With 0 bases removed from V and 2 bases from J, the gap between germline ends came to 14 bases. The CDR3 is made up of 16 amino acids. The CDR3 loop is CASSQDGVGVAYEQYF. The DNA of the CDR3 is TGTGCCAGCAGCCAAGATGGTGTCGGTGTCGCCTACGAGCAGTACTTC.

The rearrangement joins TRBV4-3 to TRBJ2-2; 9 bases match TRBD1. The CDR3 loop spans 16 amino acids. J gave up 6 bases and V 1 base, and 6 bases lay outside the gene matches. Germline V gene sequence: CDR1 LGHNA, CDR2 YSLEER. CDR3: CASSQVGQGGSGELFF. The CDR3 DNA reads TGCGCCAGCAGCCAAGTGGGACAGGGAGGGTCCGGGGAGCTGTTTTTT.

The CDR3 DNA reads TGTGCCAGCAGCTCGGGACAGGGGGCCGACAATGAGCAGTTCTTC. Protein product: CASSSGQGADNEQFF. The chain carries TRBV7-9 and TRBJ2-1, with TRBD1 matching 12 bases. This CDR3 comprises 15 residues. The germline CDR1 and CDR2 sequences are SEHNR and FQNEAQ (reference sequence). The ends lost 4 bases at V and 5 bases at J; junction bases unmatched: 3.